The 24 T cell receptor beta chains given below trace back to one sample, sequenced in a study of cytomegalovirus exposure and HLA in healthy donors. PCR involved 60 Vbeta and 13 Jbeta primers. Sequenced by immunoSEQ multiplex PCR; TCRdb stores in-frame clones only, minus some. The data hold about 130,000 clones, with about 77% observed a single time. The sequenced material came from PBMCs. The receptors here all came from a woman in her thirties or forties in good health and CMV-seronegative.

This chain links TRBV10-3 with TRBJ1-1; D remains ambiguous. Germline V gene lookup returns CDR1 ENHRY and CDR2 SYGVKD. This CDR3 region has 12 residues. V was shortened by 8 bases and J by 1 base, with 8 bases between the two germline ends. The CDR3 DNA sequence: TGTGCCATCTCCCCGGGGAACACTGAAGCTTTCTTT. Encoded protein: CAISPGNTEAFF.

The rearrangement joins TRBV18 to TRBJ1-2; D is unresolved. Germline assignment: CDR1 KGHSH and CDR2 LQKENI. The V gene lost 3 bases and the J gene lost 7 bases, with 9 bases spanning the gap. The CDR3 loop spans 12 amino acids. The CDR3 DNA reads TGTGCCAGCTCACCCGACCCGGGTGGCTACACCTTC. Amino acids: CASSPDPGGYTF.

The chain has TRBV30 and TRBJ1-2; TRBD1 is a possible D gene (6 bases). Per germline, CDR1 GTSNPN and CDR2 SVGIG (reference sequence). V lost 4 bases and J 3 bases, leaving 9 bases between the germline ends. There are 12 residues in the CDR3. The CDR3 DNA reads TGTGCCTGGACAGGGGACGACTATGGCTACACCTTC. Its translation: CAWTGDDYGYTF.

V usage is TRBV7-2 and J usage is TRBJ1-1, with D unclear. Germline V CDR1 and CDR2: SGHTA, FQGNSA. Trimming shortened V by 4 bases and J by 2 bases, and 11 bases separated the two germline ends. This CDR3 has 14 residues. CDR3 amino acids: CASSYYGSNTEAFF. DNA for the CDR3: TGTGCCAGCAGCTATTACGGGAGCAACACTGAAGCTTTCTTT.

The chain couples TRBV4-1 to TRBJ1-1; the match to TRBD1 covers 7 bases. Germline trimming cut 4 bases from V and 0 bases from J; bases unmatched to any gene: 5. Germline-derived CDR1 and CDR2 are MGHRA and YSYEKL. The CDR3 consists of 15 residues. In nucleotides, the CDR3 is TGCGCCAGCAGCCCCCAGACAGGGATGAACACTGAAGCTTTCTTT. It yields the protein CASSPQTGMNTEAFF.

The V gene is TRBV19, the J gene TRBJ2-7; possibly TRBD2 for D (7 bases). Looked up from germline, CDR1 is LNHDA and CDR2 is SQIVND (reference sequence). CDR3 size: 15 residues. The V gene lost 8 bases and the J gene lost 6 bases, with 23 bases spanning the gap. DNA for the CDR3: TGTGCCAGTCCCTGGGAGGGACATATAACTGGCGAGCAGTACTTC. This translates into CASPWEGHITGEQYF.

The J gene is TRBJ2-5, the V gene TRBV13, with D unclear. CDR1 PRHDT and CDR2 FYEKMQ come from the germline V gene (reference sequence). This CDR3 is 11 amino acids long. V lost 4 bases and J 5 bases, leaving 5 bases between the germline ends. CDR3 DNA: TGTGCCAGCAGCTCACTCGAGACCCAGTACTTC. Amino acid sequence: CASSSLETQYF. The full variable domain, completed using reference TRBV13 and TRBJ2-5, is AAGVIQSPRHLIKEKRETATLKCYPIPRHDTVYWYQQGPGQDPQFLISFYEKMQSDKGSIPDRFSAQQFSDYHSELNMSSLELGDSALYFCASSSLETQYFGPGTRLLVL.

The chain couples TRBV7-9 to TRBJ2-7; possibly TRBD1 for D (5 bases). CDR1 is SEHNR and CDR2 is FQNEAQ in the germline V gene (reference sequence). The CDR3 length is 11 residues. V shed 11 bases and J shed 6 bases, with 14 bases lying between them. The CDR3 region is CALQTGFEQYF. CDR3 coding DNA: TGTGCCCTCCAAACAGGTTTCGAGCAGTACTTC.

The J gene is TRBJ2-3, the V gene TRBV13, with 9 bases that match TRBD2. Germline assignment: CDR1 PRHDT and CDR2 FYEKMQ (reference sequence). Trimming removed 5 bases from V and 0 bases from J; junction bases left unmatched: 12. The CDR3 contains 18 residues. The CDR3 spells CASSLLAGTSPSTDTQYF. The CDR3 bases are TGTGCCAGCAGCCTACTAGCCGGGACTAGCCCTAGCACAGATACGCAGTATTTT. The whole variable domain, remainder taken from reference TRBV13 and TRBJ2-3, is AAGVIQSPRHLIKEKRETATLKCYPIPRHDTVYWYQQGPGQDPQFLISFYEKMQSDKGSIPDRFSAQQFSDYHSELNMSSLELGDSALYFCASSLLAGTSPSTDTQYFGPGTRLTVL.

The V gene is TRBV5-6, the J gene TRBJ1-6; D perhaps matches TRBD1 (6 bases). With 4 bases removed from V and 6 bases from J, the gap between germline ends came to 11 bases. In germline, CDR1 is SGHDT, CDR2 YYEEEE. This CDR3 has 14 residues. CDR3 protein: CASSQGQTNSPLHF. CDR3 sequence (DNA): TGTGCCAGCAGCCAGGGACAAACTAATTCACCCCTCCACTTT.

V is TRBV27 and J is TRBJ1-2; D perhaps matches TRBD1 (6 bases). V lost 6 bases and J lost 8, with 16 bases in between. The CDR3 is 13 residues long. Germline V CDR1 and CDR2: MNHEY, SMNVEV (reference sequence). CDR3 DNA sequence: TGTGCCAGCAGCTTACTCACAGGGCGGGGCTACACCTTC. It translates to CASSLLTGRGYTF.

V and J are TRBV29-1 and TRBJ2-6, with 9 bases fitting TRBD1. The CDR3 sequence is 17 residues long. After removal of 1 base from V and 2 bases from J, the junction contained 6 bases not matched to a gene. Germline values: CDR1 SQVTM, CDR2 ANQGSEA. The CDR3 region has the DNA TGCAGCGTTGAAGGAGGTACAGGGGGCGCTGGGGCCAACGTCCTGACTTTC. Protein: CSVEGGTGGAGANVLTF. Full variable domain (rest looked up from reference TRBV29-1 and TRBJ2-6): SAVISQKPSRDICQRGTSLTIQCQVDSQVTMMFWYRQQPGQSLTLIATANQGSEATYESGFVIDKFPISRPNLTFSTLTVSNMSPEDSSIYLCSVEGGTGGAGANVLTFGAGSRLTVL.

The gene calls are TRBV7-6 and TRBJ2-7; D is possibly TRBD1 (5 bases). This CDR3 comprises 13 residues. Trimming pared 3 bases from V and 2 bases from J, leaving 8 bases between. Per the germline V gene, CDR1 is SGHVS and CDR2 is FNYEAQ. The DNA for the CDR3 is TGTGCCAGCAGCTTTCCAGGGACCTACGAGCAGTACTTC. It codes for CASSFPGTYEQYF.

The chain joins TRBV6-6 to TRBJ1-1; D is possibly TRBD1 (5 bases). V lost 6 bases and J 1 base, leaving 15 bases between the germline ends. The CDR3 sequence is 15 residues long. Germline assignment: CDR1 MNHNY and CDR2 SVGAGI (reference sequence). This chain's CDR3 is CASRERQGSNTEAFF. The CDR3 DNA reads as TGTGCCAGCAGGGAGAGGCAGGGCTCGAACACTGAAGCTTTCTTT.

This chain uses TRBV5-1 with TRBJ2-1, with D possibly TRBD2 on 5 matching bases. The germline V gene has CDR1 SGHRS and CDR2 YFSETQ. Trimming shortened V by 6 bases and J by 5 bases, and 18 bases separated the two germline ends. This CDR3 spans 15 amino acids. CDR3: CASNEVLGIDNEQFF. CDR3 DNA: TGCGCCAGCAACGAGGTACTAGGCATCGACAATGAGCAGTTCTTC.

The rearrangement joins TRBV18 to TRBJ1-5; 7 nucleotides align to TRBD1. V shed 2 bases, J shed 4 bases, and the junction held 2 bases outside the gene matches. CDR3 size: 14 residues. Germline CDR1 is KGHSH and CDR2 is LQKENI. In DNA, the CDR3 is TGTGCCAGCTCACCAGAGACAGGGAATCAGCCCCAGCATTTT. This sequence encodes CASSPETGNQPQHF.

This clone has just a few counts. This chain's CDR3 is CASSLGVDSYGYTF. DNA for the CDR3: TGTGCCAGCAGCTTAGGGGTCGACAGCTATGGCTACACCTTC. This chain joins TRBV7-2 and TRBJ1-2; a weak D match, TRBD1 (5 bases). This CDR3 contains 14 residues. Germline CDR1 is SGHTA and CDR2 is FQGNSA. Trimming cost V 1 base and J 4 bases, with 10 bases left between them.

The CDR3 coding sequence is TGTGCCAGCAGCCATATCCGGGACTCAGGCGAGCAGTACTTC. Residues: CASSHIRDSGEQYF. This chain uses TRBV14 with TRBJ2-7; D perhaps matches TRBD2 (6 bases). CDR3 length: 14 residues. The germline V and J ends were trimmed by 3 bases and 6 bases, with 15 bases remaining between them. Germline V gene lookup returns CDR1 SGHDN and CDR2 FVKESK.

The chain joins TRBV7-9 to TRBJ2-4; D perhaps matches TRBD2 (6 bases). This CDR3 spans 15 amino acids. Trimming shortened V by 3 bases and J by 1 base, and 10 bases separated the two germline ends. Germline V CDR1 and CDR2: SEHNR, FQNEAQ (reference sequence). The CDR3 reads CASSFFAGAKNIQYF. The CDR3 DNA sequence: TGTGCCAGCAGCTTTTTTGCGGGGGCCAAAAACATTCAGTACTTC.

The V gene is TRBV9, the J gene TRBJ2-6, with 8 bases matching TRBD2. The CDR3 has 18 amino acids. The V gene's germline CDR1 is SGDLS and CDR2 YYNGEE. With 4 bases clipped from V and 0 bases from J, the junction kept 9 bases outside the gene matches. The DNA for the CDR3 is TGTGCCAGCAGCCCCCGACTAGCGTTGGACTCTGGGGCCAACGTCCTGACTTTC. Translation: CASSPRLALDSGANVLTF.

Turning to this clone: Other DNA sequences in this sample translate to the same CDR3. The chain has TRBV28 and TRBJ1-2; D gene uncertain. The germline V gene has CDR1 MDHEN and CDR2 SYDVKM. V gave up 2 bases and J gave up 2 bases, with 3 bases separating them. There are 12 residues in the CDR3. This CDR3 is CASSLQNYGYTF. The CDR3 nucleotides are TGTGCCAGCAGTTTACAGAACTATGGCTACACCTTC.

The J gene is TRBJ2-5, the V gene TRBV5-1; 8 bases map to TRBD2. Germline V gives CDR1 SGHRS, CDR2 YFSETQ. V lost 6 bases to trimming and J lost 3 bases; unmatched junction nucleotides: 4. This CDR3 comprises 13 residues. The CDR3 DNA reads as TGCGCCAGCACGTTCGGGGGGGAAGAGACCCAGTACTTC. This encodes CASTFGGEETQYF.

The gene calls are TRBV27 and TRBJ2-7, with 13 bases fitting TRBD2. The germline V gene has CDR1 MNHEY and CDR2 SMNVEV (reference sequence). CDR3 size: 19 residues. V shed 6 bases, J shed 4 bases, and the junction held 18 bases outside the gene matches. In DNA, the CDR3 is TGTGCCAGCAGATTCCTTATGACGGGACTAGCGGGGCGAGGTTACGAGCAGTACTTC. This gives the protein CASRFLMTGLAGRGYEQYF.

J is TRBJ2-7 and V is TRBV7-8, with TRBD1 matching over 7 bases. The V segment lost 6 bases and the J segment 0 bases; nucleotides outside the gene matches: 11. Germline V gene lookup returns CDR1 SGHVS and CDR2 FQNEAQ. The CDR3 loop spans 16 amino acids. The CDR3 DNA sequence: TGTGCCAGCAGTCTAAACCCGACAGGGAGCTCCTACGAGCAGTACTTC. It is translated as CASSLNPTGSSYEQYF.